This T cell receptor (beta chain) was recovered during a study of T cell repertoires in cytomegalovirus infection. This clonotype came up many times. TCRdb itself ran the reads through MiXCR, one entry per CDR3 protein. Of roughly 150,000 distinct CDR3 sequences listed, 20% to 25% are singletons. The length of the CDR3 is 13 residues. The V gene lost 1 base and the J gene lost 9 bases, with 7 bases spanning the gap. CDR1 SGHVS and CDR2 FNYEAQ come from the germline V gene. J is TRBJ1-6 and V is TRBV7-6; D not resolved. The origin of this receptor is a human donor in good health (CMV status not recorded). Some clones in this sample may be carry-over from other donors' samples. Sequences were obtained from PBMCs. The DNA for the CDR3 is TGTGCCAGCAGCTTAGGACCGGCTTCACCCCTCCACTTT. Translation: CASSLGPASPLHF.